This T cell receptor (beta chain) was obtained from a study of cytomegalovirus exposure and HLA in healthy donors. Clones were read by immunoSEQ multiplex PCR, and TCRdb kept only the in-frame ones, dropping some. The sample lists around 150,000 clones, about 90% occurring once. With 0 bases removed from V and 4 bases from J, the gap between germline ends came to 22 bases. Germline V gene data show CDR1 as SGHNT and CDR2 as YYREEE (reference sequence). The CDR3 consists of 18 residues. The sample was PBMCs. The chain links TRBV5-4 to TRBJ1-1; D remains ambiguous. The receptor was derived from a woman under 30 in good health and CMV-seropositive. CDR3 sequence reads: CASSLERLGSPVGTEAFF. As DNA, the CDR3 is TGTGCCAGCAGCTTGGAACGGCTGGGCAGCCCTGTGGGCACTGAAGCTTTCTTT.